One sample yielded the 12 T cell receptor beta chains listed below, sequenced in a study of cytomegalovirus exposure and HLA in healthy donors. The PCR contained 60 Vbeta and 13 Jbeta primers. Method: immunoSEQ multiplex PCR; TCRdb's copy keeps in-frame clones and lacks some. The sample contains about 120,000 clones, approximately 84% of which appear only once. The sequencing sample was made of PBMCs. All receptors derive from a man aged 45-60 years in good health and CMV-seronegative.

The chain uses TRBV9 and TRBJ2-7; the match to TRBD2 covers 13 bases. J was trimmed by 4 bases and V by 0 bases; bases with no gene match: 7. Germline assignment: CDR1 SGDLS and CDR2 YYNGEE. The length of the CDR3 is 17 residues. The CDR3 nucleotides read TGTGCCAGCAGCGTAGCAGGGACTAGCGGGGCCCCGTACGAGCAGTACTTC. Its protein product is CASSVAGTSGAPYEQYF.

This sequence joins TRBV5-4 and TRBJ2-5, with TRBD1 as a possible D gene (6 bases). CDR3 length equals 15 residues. Germline-derived CDR1 and CDR2 are SGHNT and YYREEE (reference sequence). The germline V and J ends were trimmed by 3 bases and 5 bases, with 17 bases remaining between them. DNA for the CDR3: TGTGCCAGCAGCTCAGAGGGGGAAAGGAGGGAGACCCAGTACTTC. Its protein product is CASSSEGERRETQYF.

The chain employs TRBV6-5 and TRBJ2-5; 15 nucleotides match TRBD2. Trimming removed 4 bases from V and 4 bases from J; junction bases left unmatched: 4. CDR1 and CDR2 (germline): MNHEY, SVGAGI. This CDR3 comprises 16 residues. CDR3 in amino acids: CASSSSGLAGGETQYF. For the CDR3, the DNA is TGTGCCAGCAGTTCCTCGGGACTAGCGGGAGGAGAGACCCAGTACTTC.

This clone was detected once. The chain uses TRBV18 and TRBJ1-4, with TRBD1 identical over 10 bases. V was clipped by 3 bases and J by 8 bases; unmatched bases: 3. This CDR3 comprises 14 residues. CDR1 is KGHSH and CDR2 is LQKENI in the germline V gene. The CDR3 loop reads CASSPGQGMEKLFF. Here the CDR3 DNA reads TGTGCCAGCTCACCGGGACAGGGGATGGAAAAACTGTTTTTT.

The sample holds one count of this clone. The V and J genes are TRBV5-6 and TRBJ1-2, with D maybe TRBD1 (6 bases). The germline CDR1 and CDR2 sequences are SGHDT and YYEEEE. Trimming took off 4 bases at V and 11 bases at J, with 18 bases between the two ends. The CDR3 runs 13 residues. The CDR3 loop is CASSPRQGWGYTF. The CDR3 region has the DNA TGTGCCAGCAGCCCACGGCAGGGGTGGGGGTACACCTTC.

Only a few counts were recorded for this clone. The CDR3 DNA reads as TGTGCCACCAGCAGAGGGGGAGCTGGGGCCAACGTCCTGACTTTC. Its translation: CATSRGGAGANVLTF. The chain carries TRBV15 and TRBJ2-6, with D possibly matching TRBD2 (5 bases). Germline V gene data show CDR1 as LNHNV and CDR2 as YYDKDF (reference sequence). The CDR3 extends over 15 amino acids. Trimming took off 1 base at V and 2 bases at J, with 6 bases between the two ends.

This chain joins TRBV5-8 and TRBJ1-4, with D possibly TRBD1 on 5 matching bases. This CDR3 contains 16 residues. Trimming took 5 bases from V and 0 from J, leaving 14 bases between them. CDR1 and CDR2 (germline): SGHTS, YDEGEE. The CDR3, as DNA: TGTGCCAGCAGTTTTGACAGACCTTCAACTAATGAAAAACTGTTTTTT. This codes for CASSFDRPSTNEKLFF. The variable domain in full, completed from reference TRBV5-8 and TRBJ1-4, reads EAGVTQSPTHLIKTRGQQATLRCSPISGHTSVYWYQQALGLGLQFLLWYDEGEERNRGNFPPRFSGRQFPNYSSELNVNALELEDSALYLCASSFDRPSTNEKLFFGSGTQLSVL.

The V call is TRBV30, the J call TRBJ2-5; possible D gene TRBD1, 6 bases. Trimming took 7 bases from V and 4 from J, leaving 16 bases between them. The CDR3 is made up of 13 amino acids. Per germline, CDR1 GTSNPN and CDR2 SVGIG (reference sequence). In DNA, the CDR3 is TGTGCCTCCCGGGGCAGAGGGGGAGAGACCCAGTACTTC. This gives the protein CASRGRGGETQYF.

V gene TRBV15 combines with J gene TRBJ2-1; D perhaps matches TRBD2 (6 bases). The CDR3 is made up of 18 amino acids. The V and J ends lost 1 base and 0 bases respectively, with 16 bases between them. CDR1 LNHNV and CDR2 YYDKDF come from the germline V gene (reference sequence). In nucleotides, the CDR3 is TGTGCCACCAGCAGAGGGGTAGCGGCAAAAAGCTCCTACAATGAGCAGTTCTTC. This codes for CATSRGVAAKSSYNEQFF.

This chain uses TRBV30 with TRBJ2-5, with 7 bases that match TRBD1. This CDR3 has 12 residues. The V gene end was trimmed by 1 base and the J gene end by 4 bases; junction bases not matched to a gene: 0. From germline, CDR1 is GTSNPN and CDR2 SVGIG (reference sequence). CDR3 sequence reads: CAWSEGAETQYF. CDR3 nucleotide sequence: TGTGCCTGGAGTGAGGGGGCAGAGACCCAGTACTTC.

The rearrangement joins TRBV27 to TRBJ1-4; 10 nucleotides align to TRBD1. This CDR3 spans 17 amino acids. CDR1 MNHEY and CDR2 SMNVEV come from the germline V gene (reference sequence). The V and J ends lost 2 bases and 4 bases, in that order; junction bases with no gene match: 7. CDR3 in DNA: TGTGCCAGCAGTTTAACAAACGGGGACAGGGGTAATGAAAAACTGTTTTTT. Its translation: CASSLTNGDRGNEKLFF. The variable domain in full, with the rest retrieved from reference TRBV27 and TRBJ1-4, is EAQVTQNPRYLITVTGKKLTVTCSQNMNHEYMSWYRQDPGLGLRQIYYSMNVEVTDKGDVPEGYKVSRKEKRNFPLILESPSPNQTSLYFCASSLTNGDRGNEKLFFGSGTQLSVL.

The chain has TRBV5-1 and TRBJ2-7, with 10 bases lining up with TRBD1. Losses at the gene ends were 3 bases for V and 4 bases for J; bases not matched to a gene: 4. The germline V gene encodes CDR1 SGHRS and CDR2 YFSETQ. The CDR3 is 14 residues long. CDR3 DNA: TGCGCCAGCAGCTCGGACAGGGGGTCGTACGAGCAGTACTTC. It translates to CASSSDRGSYEQYF.